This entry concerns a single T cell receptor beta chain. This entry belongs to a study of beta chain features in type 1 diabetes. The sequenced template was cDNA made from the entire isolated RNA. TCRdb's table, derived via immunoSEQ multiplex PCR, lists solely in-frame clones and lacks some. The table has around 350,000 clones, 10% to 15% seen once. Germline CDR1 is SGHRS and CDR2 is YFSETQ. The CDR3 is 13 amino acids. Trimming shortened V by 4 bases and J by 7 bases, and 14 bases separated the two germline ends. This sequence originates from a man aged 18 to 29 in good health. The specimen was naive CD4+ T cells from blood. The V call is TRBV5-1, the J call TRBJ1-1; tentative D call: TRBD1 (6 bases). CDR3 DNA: TGCGCCAGCAGCACACAAACAGGGCTTGAAGCTTTCTTT. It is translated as CASSTQTGLEAFF.